The present entry profiles one TCR beta chain with its context. The data belong to a study of blood T cell repertoires in COVID-19. The wider study: Samples of COVID-19 (acute and convalescent) were obtained from the United States, Italy and Spain. T cells, B-cell-depleted T cells, or PBMCs provided the cDNA or gDNA that served as material.

Germline V CDR1 and CDR2: SNHLY, FYNNEI. J was trimmed by 8 bases and V by 6 bases; bases with no gene match: 5. This CDR3 has 13 amino acids. Original methodology: Estimates of nucleated cell counts were drawn from the amplification of reference gene primers. Some clones are missing from TCRdb's copy, which holds only in-frame ones; the method was immunoSEQ multiplex PCR. V and J calls and clone size come straight from that table; D and trimming were deduced from the DNA. This sample carries 200,000 to 300,000 clones, more than 75% of them seen once, and the ten largest clones take over 1.2%. The chain recombines TRBV2 with TRBJ1-2; 11 bases fit TRBD1. Material: peripheral blood. This receptor was identified in a woman in her thirties or forties who had recovered from COVID-19. The CDR3 here is CASREGQGGGYTF. The CDR3 nucleotides read TGTGCCAGCAGAGAGGGACAGGGGGGAGGCTACACCTTC.